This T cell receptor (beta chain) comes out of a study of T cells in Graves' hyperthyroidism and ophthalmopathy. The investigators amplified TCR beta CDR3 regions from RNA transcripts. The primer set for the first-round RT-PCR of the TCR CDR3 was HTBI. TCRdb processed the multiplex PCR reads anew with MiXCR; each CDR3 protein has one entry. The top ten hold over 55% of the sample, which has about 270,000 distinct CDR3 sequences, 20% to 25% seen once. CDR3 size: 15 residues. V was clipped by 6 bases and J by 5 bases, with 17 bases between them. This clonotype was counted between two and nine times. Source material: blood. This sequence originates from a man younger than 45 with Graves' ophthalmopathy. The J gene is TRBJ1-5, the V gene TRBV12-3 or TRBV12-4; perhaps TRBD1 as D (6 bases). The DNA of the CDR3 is TGTGCCAGCAGCCTCGGTCAGGGGACCGATCAGCCCCAGCATTTT. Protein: CASSLGQGTDQPQHF.